Below, 31 T cell receptor beta chains from the same sample are listed, as sequenced in a study of blood T cell repertoires in COVID-19. Repertoires were generated with immunoSEQ multiplex PCR, while TCRdb's copy carries only in-frame clones and drops some. The repertoire holds 150,000 to 200,000 clones, with 60% to 80% as singletons. The sample taken for sequencing was PBMCs or T cells enriched from blood (not recorded which). These receptors were collected from a man aged 55 to 69 who had been exposed to COVID-19.

The chain is built from TRBV5-1 and TRBJ1-1; 7 bases are a match to TRBD1. The J segment lost 0 bases and the V segment lost 1 base, leaving 6 bases of the junction unmatched. Germline assignment: CDR1 SGHRS and CDR2 YFSETQ. The CDR3 covers 16 residues. The CDR3 here is CASSLSGTAMNTEAFF. Here the CDR3 DNA reads TGCGCCAGCAGCTTGTCTGGGACAGCAATGAACACTGAAGCTTTCTTT.

The chain employs TRBV5-4 and TRBJ2-2, with D possibly matching TRBD1 (5 bases). V was clipped by 4 bases and J by 3 bases, with 19 bases between them. Germline CDR1 is SGHNT and CDR2 is YYREEE (reference sequence). The CDR3 has 17 residues. The CDR3 spells CASSEMARGADTGELFF. CDR3 in DNA: TGTGCCAGCAGCGAGATGGCTAGGGGCGCGGACACCGGGGAGCTGTTTTTT.

The genes are TRBV19 and TRBJ1-4; D is uncertain. This CDR3 contains 13 residues. Germline V gene sequence: CDR1 LNHDA, CDR2 SQIVND (reference sequence). V was clipped by 7 bases and J by 4 bases, with 10 bases between them. The CDR3: CASNEGINEKLFF. The CDR3 DNA reads as TGTGCCAGTAACGAGGGAATTAATGAAAAACTGTTTTTT.

CDR3: CASSPTGPFGGAYTEAFF. For the CDR3, the DNA is TGTGCCAGTAGTCCCACGGGCCCATTCGGGGGGGCCTACACTGAAGCTTTCTTT. The chain links TRBV19 to TRBJ1-1; D is possibly TRBD1 (6 bases). The V end was cut by 5 bases, the J end by 3 bases, with 25 bases between. Germline V gives CDR1 LNHDA, CDR2 SQIVND (reference sequence). The CDR3 spans 18 residues. The full variable domain, its missing parts supplied by reference TRBV19 and TRBJ1-1, is DGGITQSPKYLFRKEGQNVTLSCEQNLNHDAMYWYRQDPGQGLRLIYYSQIVNDFQKGDIAEGYSVSREKKESFPLTVTSAQKNPTAFYLCASSPTGPFGGAYTEAFFGQGTRLTVV.

The chain is built from TRBV15 and TRBJ2-1, with 8 positions matching TRBD2. The length of the CDR3 is 13 residues. Germline values: CDR1 LNHNV, CDR2 YYDKDF (reference sequence). Unmatched junction bases numbered 6, after V lost 5 bases and J lost 9 bases. The CDR3 region is CATSVGTSGEQFF. CDR3 nucleotides: TGTGCCACCAGCGTTGGGACTAGTGGTGAGCAGTTCTTC. The complete variable domain, with remaining parts taken from reference TRBV15 and TRBJ2-1, reads DAMVIQNPRYQVTQFGKPVTLSCSQTLNHNVMYWYQQKSSQAPKLLFHYYDKDFNNEADTPDNFQSRRPNTSFCFLDIRSPGLGDTAMYLCATSVGTSGEQFFGPGTRLTVL.

The chain employs TRBV6-6 and TRBJ1-5, with D perhaps TRBD1 (5 bases). This CDR3 has 14 amino acids. The germline V gene has CDR1 MNHNY and CDR2 SVGAGI (reference sequence). V was clipped by 6 bases and J by 3 bases, with 12 bases between them. The CDR3 DNA sequence: TGTGCCAGCAGCCGCGGGACCAACAATCAGCCCCAGCATTTT. This encodes CASSRGTNNQPQHF.

The rearrangement uses TRBV11-3 and TRBJ2-3, with 10 bases matching TRBD2. The V segment lost 5 bases and the J segment 2 bases; nucleotides outside the gene matches: 10. This CDR3 is built from 17 residues. In germline, CDR1 is SGHNT, CDR2 YENEEA. CDR3 loop: CASSGGVAGGFTDTQYF. Here the CDR3 DNA reads TGTGCCAGCAGCGGGGGGGTAGCGGGAGGTTTCACAGATACGCAGTATTTT.

The rearrangement uses TRBV6-4 and TRBJ1-2; 7 nucleotides match TRBD1. The CDR3 has 14 amino acids. CDR1 MRHNA and CDR2 SNTAGT come from the germline V gene. The J segment lost 4 bases and the V segment lost 3 bases, leaving 5 bases of the junction unmatched. The CDR3 loop reads CASSEQGFGYGYTF. CDR3 coding DNA: TGTGCCAGCAGTGAACAGGGGTTTGGCTATGGCTACACCTTC.

V and J are TRBV29-1 and TRBJ1-5; 10 bases match TRBD1. The CDR3 is 13 residues long. Unmatched junction bases numbered 2, after V lost 4 bases and J lost 5 bases. Germline V gene data show CDR1 as SQVTM and CDR2 as ANQGSEA. CDR3 nucleotides: TGCAGCGTTGGACAGGGGGCGGATCAGCCCCAGCATTTT. Protein product: CSVGQGADQPQHF. The full variable domain, completed using reference TRBV29-1 and TRBJ1-5, is SAVISQKPSRDICQRGTSLTIQCQVDSQVTMMFWYRQQPGQSLTLIATANQGSEATYESGFVIDKFPISRPNLTFSTLTVSNMSPEDSSIYLCSVGQGADQPQHFGDGTRLSIL.

The chain links TRBV7-9 to TRBJ1-1; 8 bases agree with TRBD1. CDR3 length: 18 amino acids. V gave up 1 base and J gave up 1 base; unmatched junction bases: 11. Germline loops: CDR1 SEHNR, CDR2 FQNEAQ (reference sequence). The CDR3 bases are TGTGCCAGCAGCTTAGGGACAGGGATCGGGGCGGGGAACACTGAAGCTTTCTTT. Translating gives CASSLGTGIGAGNTEAFF.

CDR3 sequence reads: CSVDFLHEQFF. The CDR3 DNA is TGCAGCGTGGACTTCTTACATGAGCAGTTCTTC. The J gene is TRBJ2-1, the V gene TRBV29-1; tentative D call: TRBD2 (5 bases). Looked up from germline, CDR1 is SQVTM and CDR2 is ANQGSEA. The V end was cut by 6 bases, the J end by 8 bases, with 11 bases between. The CDR3 covers 11 residues.

The J gene is TRBJ1-2, the V gene TRBV30; D is unclear. CDR3 size: 15 residues. The ends were cut back, 0 bases at V and 0 bases at J, with 11 bases in the middle. Germline V gives CDR1 GTSNPN, CDR2 SVGIG (reference sequence). The CDR3 loop reads CAWSVFRRTNYGYTF. In DNA, the CDR3 is TGTGCCTGGAGTGTGTTCCGGAGAACTAACTATGGCTACACCTTC.

The sample holds a few counts of this clone. Here the CDR3 reads CASSWSQETQYF. The CDR3, as DNA: TGTGCCAGCAGTTGGAGTCAAGAGACCCAGTACTTC. V is TRBV28 and J is TRBJ2-5; no clear D gene. V shed 4 bases and J shed 2 bases, with 5 bases lying between them. CDR3 length: 12 amino acids. The germline CDR1 and CDR2 sequences are MDHEN and SYDVKM.

The J gene is TRBJ1-1, the V gene TRBV7-9, with D uncertain. The CDR3 totals 13 residues. Germline V CDR1 and CDR2: SEHNR, FQNEAQ (reference sequence). The V and J ends lost 2 bases and 4 bases respectively, with 8 bases between them. This CDR3 reads CASSLTGFTEAFF. The CDR3 DNA is TGTGCCAGCAGCTTAACGGGTTTCACTGAAGCTTTCTTT.

The rearrangement uses TRBV24-1 and TRBJ2-2; tentative D call: TRBD1 (6 bases). This CDR3 contains 15 residues. The germline V gene has CDR1 KGHDR and CDR2 SFDVKD. The V end lost 5 bases, the J end lost 4 bases, and 13 bases lay between the germline ends. Here the CDR3 reads CATSVVQGRTGELFF. In nucleotides, the CDR3 is TGTGCCACCAGTGTGGTACAGGGTCGCACCGGGGAGCTGTTTTTT.

This clone was seen a single time. The J gene is TRBJ1-5, the V gene TRBV19; TRBD1 matches at 10 bases. Looked up from germline, CDR1 is LNHDA and CDR2 is SQIVND (reference sequence). V was clipped by 3 bases and J by 4 bases; unmatched bases: 6. The CDR3 is 16 residues long. DNA for the CDR3: TGTGCCAGTAGTATTAGGGCGGGACAGGGGAATCAGCCCCAGCATTTT. As protein: CASSIRAGQGNQPQHF.

The rearrangement uses TRBV7-2 and TRBJ2-7; 7 bases are a match to TRBD2. Trimming removed 1 base from V and 3 bases from J; junction bases left unmatched: 3. The CDR3 extends over 14 amino acids. Germline V CDR1 and CDR2: SGHTA, FQGNSA. The CDR3 region has the DNA TGTGCCAGCAGCTTAGTCGCTAGCGGCTACGAGCAGTACTTC. Amino acid sequence: CASSLVASGYEQYF.

This chain links TRBV9 with TRBJ1-3; no reliable D call. CDR3 length: 14 residues. Trimming took off 1 base at V and 0 bases at J, with 5 bases between the two ends. The V gene's germline CDR1 is SGDLS and CDR2 YYNGEE. In DNA, the CDR3 is TGTGCCAGCAGCGTAAGGAGCTCTGGAAACACCATATATTTT. Residues: CASSVRSSGNTIYF. Looking up the rest from reference TRBV9 and TRBJ1-3 gives the full variable domain: DSGVTQTPKHLITATGQRVTLRCSPRSGDLSVYWYQQSLDQGLQFLIQYYNGEERAKGNILERFSAQQFPDLHSELNLSSLELGDSALYFCASSVRSSGNTIYFGEGSWLTVV.

Only one count was recorded for this clone. The chain is built from TRBV20-1 and TRBJ2-7; 7 nucleotides match TRBD2. V was clipped by 3 bases and J by 1 base; unmatched bases: 6. The CDR3 has 14 residues. Per the germline V gene, CDR1 is DFQATT and CDR2 is SNEGSKA (reference sequence). Here the CDR3 reads CSASYGRSSYEQYF. The CDR3 coding sequence is TGCAGTGCTAGTTACGGGAGGAGTTCCTACGAGCAGTACTTC.

The rearrangement joins TRBV27 to TRBJ2-1; 12 bases map to TRBD2. From germline, CDR1 is MNHEY and CDR2 SMNVEV (reference sequence). This CDR3 region has 16 residues. Trimming at V came to 3 bases and at J to 7 bases, leaving 7 bases not matched to a gene. The CDR3 protein is CASSFLLAGGGNEQFF. In nucleotides, the CDR3 is TGTGCCAGCAGTTTCCTCCTAGCGGGAGGGGGGAATGAGCAGTTCTTC.

This chain links TRBV4-1 with TRBJ2-7, with 10 nucleotides matching TRBD2. Trimming at V came to 4 bases and at J to 2 bases, leaving 14 bases not matched to a gene. Germline V gene data show CDR1 as MGHRA and CDR2 as YSYEKL. CDR3 length: 18 amino acids. In DNA, the CDR3 is TGCGCCAGCAGCCTGAGAGGGGCCGGGACTAGCGCAACCTACGAGCAGTACTTC. This encodes CASSLRGAGTSATYEQYF.

This clone showed up just once. The chain uses TRBV6-5 and TRBJ1-5; D might be TRBD1 (5 bases). V lost 4 bases and J lost 3, with 10 bases in between. This CDR3 spans 14 amino acids. Germline CDR1 and CDR2: MNHEY and SVGAGI. The CDR3 loop reads CASSLTAFNQPQHF. The CDR3 DNA sequence: TGTGCCAGCAGTTTGACAGCTTTCAATCAGCCCCAGCATTTT.

The chain has TRBV5-4 and TRBJ2-3; TRBD2 might be the D (6 bases). Germline V gene sequence: CDR1 SGHNT, CDR2 YYREEE (reference sequence). The CDR3 length is 15 residues. Deletions cut 2 bases from V and 2 bases from J, with 12 bases between. The CDR3 reads CASSFGTRDTDTQYF. The CDR3 DNA reads TGTGCCAGCAGCTTTGGGACTCGAGACACAGATACGCAGTATTTT.

The gene calls are TRBV7-9 and TRBJ1-3; maybe TRBD1 (6 bases). CDR3 length: 18 residues. Looked up from germline, CDR1 is SEHNR and CDR2 is FQNEAQ (reference sequence). V was cut by 2 bases and J by 4 bases, with 21 bases left in between. CDR3 protein: CASSLPKPEAGVGNTIYF. In nucleotides, the CDR3 is TGTGCCAGCAGCTTACCGAAGCCGGAGGCAGGGGTGGGAAACACCATATATTTT.

This clone was detected only a few times. The V and J genes are TRBV6-4 and TRBJ2-1, with 8 bases fitting TRBD1. The length of the CDR3 is 15 residues. Germline assignment: CDR1 MRHNA and CDR2 SNTAGT. After removal of 8 bases from V and 1 base from J, the junction contained 7 bases not matched to a gene. The CDR3 loop is CASYRGDRSYNEQFF. CDR3 nucleotides: TGTGCCAGCTATAGGGGGGACAGGTCCTACAATGAGCAGTTCTTC.

The rearrangement joins TRBV28 to TRBJ1-5; 7 bases agree with TRBD1. This CDR3 comprises 13 residues. CDR1 is MDHEN, CDR2 SYDVKM, per germline. The trim removed 6 bases at V and 5 bases at J, leaving 4 bases unmatched. The CDR3 sequence: CASRLQGYQPQHF. CDR3 coding DNA: TGTGCCAGCAGATTACAGGGGTATCAGCCCCAGCATTTT.

The rearrangement joins TRBV6-5 to TRBJ1-6; D may be TRBD1 (5 bases). The CDR3 consists of 14 residues. V lost 10 bases to trimming and J lost 4 bases, with 14 bases between them. Looked up from germline, CDR1 is MNHEY and CDR2 is SVGAGI. The CDR3 is CATGGEAYNSPLHF. DNA for the CDR3: TGTGCCACCGGGGGGGAGGCTTATAATTCACCCCTCCACTTT.

This clone appeared many times. This chain joins TRBV3-1 (or the pseudogene TRBV3-2) and TRBJ2-1; 8 nucleotides line up with TRBD2. The trim removed 1 base at V and 2 bases at J, leaving 7 bases unmatched. The CDR3 spans 17 residues. The germline V gene encodes CDR1 LGHDT and CDR2 YNNKEL (reference sequence). CDR3 bases: TGTGCCAGCAGCCAAGGGTCTCTAGCGGGCACCTACAATGAGCAGTTCTTC. Protein product: CASSQGSLAGTYNEQFF.

The chain is built from TRBV2 and TRBJ1-1; 7 bases match TRBD1. This CDR3 contains 14 residues. Germline V gene data show CDR1 as SNHLY and CDR2 as FYNNEI. V was clipped by 5 bases and J by 1 base; unmatched bases: 4. The CDR3 DNA reads as TGTGCCAGCAGTCTCGAGGGGGCGAACACTGAAGCTTTCTTT. Amino acid sequence: CASSLEGANTEAFF.

Only a few counts were recorded for this clone. The V call is TRBV6-1, the J call TRBJ1-1; 8 nucleotides align to TRBD1. Trimming took 3 bases from V and 6 from J; bases not matched to a gene: 3. The germline CDR1 and CDR2 sequences are MNHNS and SASEGT. The CDR3 length is 13 residues. The chain's CDR3 is CASSDVTGAEAFF. The CDR3 coding sequence is TGTGCCAGCAGTGACGTGACAGGGGCTGAAGCTTTCTTT.

CDR3 loop: CASTEDSYSQLAGGPVTGELFF. CDR3 nucleotides: TGTGCCAGCACCGAAGATAGTTACAGCCAGCTAGCGGGAGGGCCAGTCACCGGGGAGCTGTTTTTT. V is TRBV2 and J is TRBJ2-2; 12 nucleotides line up with TRBD2. The CDR3 extends over 22 amino acids. The germline CDR1 and CDR2 sequences are SNHLY and FYNNEI. V dropped 7 bases and J dropped 4; count of bases not matched to a gene: 25.